Each of the 18 T cell receptor beta chains below was sequenced from the same sample in a study of T cell changes during pregnancy in multiple sclerosis. The table came from immunoSEQ multiplex PCR; TCRdb's copy has only in-frame clones and leaves some out. The sample gives around 20,000 clones, roughly nine tenths of which show up once; approximately 7.5% is in the top ten. The sample here was CD8+ T cells from peripheral blood mononuclear cells, taken in the second trimester of pregnancy. The receptors were gathered from a female donor in good health, enrolled as a control in a pregnancy study.

J is TRBJ1-5 and V is TRBV6-1; D call uncertain. V shed 7 bases and J shed 0 bases, with 10 bases lying between them. Germline CDR1 MNHNS, CDR2 SASEGT. This CDR3 is built from 14 residues. CDR3 sequence: CASTLVGSNQPQHF. The CDR3 DNA follows: TGTGCCAGCACCCTCGTCGGTAGCAATCAGCCCCAGCATTTT.

The chain joins TRBV5-1 to TRBJ2-1; no reliable D call. From germline, CDR1 is SGHRS and CDR2 YFSETQ. The CDR3 consists of 13 residues. The V end lost 6 bases, the J end lost 8 bases, and 15 bases lay between the germline ends. This CDR3 is CASTSIGRYEQFF. CDR3 nucleotide sequence: TGCGCCAGCACCTCCATAGGCAGGTATGAGCAGTTCTTC.

The chain uses TRBV5-4 and TRBJ2-7, with 11 positions matching TRBD2. In germline, CDR1 is SGHNT, CDR2 YYREEE (reference sequence). V lost 2 bases to trimming and J lost 7 bases; unmatched junction nucleotides: 11. CDR3 length equals 16 residues. The CDR3 DNA reads as TGTGCCAGCAGCTTAGACTCGGCTAGCGGGGGGTCGGAGCAGTACTTC. Its translation is CASSLDSASGGSEQYF. The variable domain in full, with the rest retrieved from reference TRBV5-4 and TRBJ2-7, is ETGVTQSPTHLIKTRGQQVTLRCSSQSGHNTVSWYQQALGQGPQFIFQYYREEENGRGNFPPRFSGLQFPNYSSELNVNALELDDSALYLCASSLDSASGGSEQYFGPGTRLTVT.

The CDR3 is CASRFRATEAFF. CDR3 coding DNA: TGTGCCAGCAGGTTCAGGGCCACTGAAGCTTTCTTT. V is TRBV7-9 and J is TRBJ1-1; D is possibly TRBD1 (5 bases). Per germline, CDR1 SEHNR and CDR2 FQNEAQ (reference sequence). With 6 bases removed from V and 4 bases from J, the gap between germline ends came to 9 bases. CDR3 length: 12 amino acids.

The CDR3 reads CASSVRTSGYNEQFF. DNA of the CDR3: TGTGCCAGCAGTGTAAGGACTAGCGGTTACAATGAGCAGTTCTTC. The chain combines TRBV6-4 with TRBJ2-1; TRBD2 agrees at 10 bases. V lost 4 bases to trimming and J lost 4 bases; unmatched junction nucleotides: 4. Germline lookup yields CDR1 MRHNA and CDR2 SNTAGT. The CDR3 loop spans 15 amino acids.

This clone is labeled as medium-sized (0.01 to 0.1%). The J gene is TRBJ1-4, the V gene TRBV6-1; 10 nucleotides agree with TRBD1. Trimming took 4 bases from V and 8 from J; bases not matched to a gene: 10. The CDR3 runs 16 residues. From germline, CDR1 is MNHNS and CDR2 SASEGT. The CDR3 region has the DNA TGTGCCAGCAGTGGGGGACAGGGGAAAGGATGGGAAAAACTGTTTTTT. Translated: CASSGGQGKGWEKLFF.

The chain couples TRBV9 to TRBJ2-7; tentatively, D is TRBD2 (6 bases). The CDR3 sequence is 13 residues long. Germline values: CDR1 SGDLS, CDR2 YYNGEE. V gave up 2 bases and J gave up 5 bases, with 11 bases separating them. CDR3 amino acids: CASSVSGSNEQYF. CDR3 nucleotide sequence: TGTGCCAGCAGCGTTTCCGGGAGCAACGAGCAGTACTTC. The whole variable domain, filled in from reference TRBV9 and TRBJ2-7, reads DSGVTQTPKHLITATGQRVTLRCSPRSGDLSVYWYQQSLDQGLQFLIQYYNGEERAKGNILERFSAQQFPDLHSELNLSSLELGDSALYFCASSVSGSNEQYFGPGTRLTVT.

The chain has TRBV7-9 and TRBJ1-3; tentative D call: TRBD1 (6 bases). The germline V gene encodes CDR1 SEHNR and CDR2 FQNEAQ (reference sequence). Trimming removed 5 bases at V and 0 bases at J, with 14 bases between. The length of the CDR3 is 16 residues. This CDR3 reads CASSPSTGHSGNTIYF. CDR3 nucleotide sequence: TGTGCCAGCAGCCCAAGCACAGGGCACTCTGGAAACACCATATATTTT.

This chain connects TRBV15 to TRBJ2-7; 8 bases are shared with TRBD2. V shed 0 bases and J 0 bases; nucleotides not matched to a gene: 1. The CDR3 length is 15 residues. Germline CDR1 and CDR2: LNHNV and YYDKDF (reference sequence). The CDR3 region is CATSRDAGGSYEQYF. In DNA form, the CDR3 reads TGTGCCACCAGCAGAGATGCGGGGGGCTCCTACGAGCAGTACTTC.

The chain recombines TRBV19 with TRBJ1-1, with a weak D call TRBD1 (6 bases). CDR1 is LNHDA and CDR2 is SQIVND in the germline V gene (reference sequence). V was pared by 3 bases and J by 1 base, with 18 bases between. This CDR3 comprises 17 residues. The CDR3 nucleotides are TGTGCCAGTAGTATCGGCCCGCTTCGGGGGGCGAACACTGAAGCTTTCTTT. This sequence encodes CASSIGPLRGANTEAFF. Filled out from reference TRBV19 and TRBJ1-1, the complete variable domain reads DGGITQSPKYLFRKEGQNVTLSCEQNLNHDAMYWYRQDPGQGLRLIYYSQIVNDFQKGDIAEGYSVSREKKESFPLTVTSAQKNPTAFYLCASSIGPLRGANTEAFFGQGTRLTVV.

By proportion, this clone is medium-sized (0.01 to 0.1%). The chain employs TRBV4-1 and TRBJ1-1; D is possibly TRBD1 (6 bases). CDR3 length: 15 amino acids. V lost 4 bases, J lost 2 bases, and 14 bases lay in between. Germline CDR1 is MGHRA and CDR2 is YSYEKL. The DNA of the CDR3 is TGCGCCAGCAGCCCGTATACAGGGAGAAACACTGAAGCTTTCTTT. This encodes CASSPYTGRNTEAFF.

The chain links TRBV9 to TRBJ2-6, with unresolved D. The CDR3 is 11 residues long. Germline lookup yields CDR1 SGDLS and CDR2 YYNGEE. The ends were cut back, 7 bases at V and 8 bases at J, with 7 bases in the middle. In nucleotides, the CDR3 is TGTGCCAGCGGGCTCACCAACGTCCTGACTTTC. It specifies CASGLTNVLTF. The variable domain in full, with the rest retrieved from reference TRBV9 and TRBJ2-6, is DSGVTQTPKHLITATGQRVTLRCSPRSGDLSVYWYQQSLDQGLQFLIQYYNGEERAKGNILERFSAQQFPDLHSELNLSSLELGDSALYFCASGLTNVLTFGAGSRLTVL.

The genes are TRBV10-3 and TRBJ2-6; 8 bases align to TRBD1. The CDR3 totals 16 residues. J lost 9 bases, V lost 3 bases, and 10 bases had no gene match. Germline V gives CDR1 ENHRY, CDR2 SYGVKD. CDR3 nucleotides: TGTGCCATCAGTGACCCCGGGACAGGAGATCTCAACGTCCTGACTTTC. The encoded protein is CAISDPGTGDLNVLTF.

The V and J genes are TRBV13 and TRBJ2-2, with D possibly matching TRBD2 (5 bases). There are 15 residues in the CDR3. Trimming took off 4 bases at V and 5 bases at J, with 14 bases between the two ends. Germline-derived CDR1 and CDR2 are PRHDT and FYEKMQ (reference sequence). The CDR3 DNA reads TGTGCCAGCAGCTCAACGCCCCGAGGGACCGGGGAGCTGTTTTTT. Translated: CASSSTPRGTGELFF.

The chain recombines TRBV7-6 with TRBJ2-1, with 8 bases that match TRBD2. Germline V gene sequence: CDR1 SGHVS, CDR2 FNYEAQ. The CDR3 is made up of 16 amino acids. V shed 5 bases, J shed 4 bases, and the junction held 10 bases outside the gene matches. The CDR3 DNA is TGTGCCAGCAGCGGTAGCGGGACCCCCAGATACAATGAGCAGTTCTTC. Its protein product is CASSGSGTPRYNEQFF.

This chain connects TRBV2 to TRBJ2-3; 11 bases line up with TRBD2. Germline CDR1 and CDR2: SNHLY and FYNNEI. The trim removed 6 bases at V and 0 bases at J, leaving 5 bases unmatched. The CDR3 sequence is 16 residues long. Here the CDR3 reads CASRGRLAGSTDTQYF. CDR3 sequence (DNA): TGTGCCAGCAGGGGCAGACTAGCGGGAAGCACAGATACGCAGTATTTT.

The chain uses TRBV7-9 and TRBJ2-1; D not certain. The V end lost 5 bases, the J end lost 4 bases, and 15 bases lay between the germline ends. The CDR3 contains 15 residues. Germline V lookup: CDR1 SEHNR, CDR2 FQNEAQ (reference sequence). The CDR3 spells CASSKSETTYNEQFF. The CDR3 bases are TGTGCCAGCAGCAAGAGCGAGACCACGTACAATGAGCAGTTCTTC. Filled out from reference TRBV7-9 and TRBJ2-1, the complete variable domain reads DTGVSQNPRHKITKRGQNVTFRCDPISEHNRLYWYRQTLGQGPEFLTYFQNEAQLEKSRLLSDRFSAERPKGSFSTLEIQRTEQGDSAMYLCASSKSETTYNEQFFGPGTRLTVL.

The chain couples TRBV5-1 to TRBJ1-2; D unresolved. V lost 0 bases to trimming and J lost 4 bases, with 10 bases between them. The CDR3 extends over 14 amino acids. CDR1 is SGHRS and CDR2 is YFSETQ in the germline V gene. CDR3 loop: CASSLERGGYGYTF. For the CDR3, the DNA is TGCGCCAGCAGCTTGGAACGGGGAGGCTATGGCTACACCTTC.